This is a list of T cell receptor beta chains from one sample in a study of T cell repertoires in cytomegalovirus infection. TCRdb passed the reads through MiXCR, listing each CDR3 protein once. Altogether 300,000 or so distinct CDR3 sequences are present, 20% to 30% being singletons, with the ten largest covering roughly 13%. No antigen has been identified for these receptors. The sample in question was cultured PBMCs, obtained from culture after CMV antigen stimulation. The source of these receptors is a human donor in good health (CMV status not recorded). Some clones in this sample may be carry-over from other donors' samples. Each CDR3 is given with its conserved first and last residue. D genes are given only for firm matches. Clone size is not always given. Where it is, it says once, few, many or a class for expanded clones.

clone_size	v_call	j_call	d_call	cdr3_nt	cdr3_aa
few	TRBV12-3/TRBV12-4	TRBJ1-2	-	TGTGCCAGCGTCAGGACTAACTATGGCTACACCTTC	CASVRTNYGYTF
few	TRBV7-8	TRBJ2-1	TRBD2	TGTGCCAGCAGCTTAGGTCGAACTAGCGGGGGGTACAATGAGCAGTTCTTC	CASSLGRTSGGYNEQFF
-	TRBV6-8	TRBJ1-2	-	TGTGCCAGCAGTAAAACAGGCGCCGATGGCTACACCTTC	CASSKTGADGYTF
-	TRBV6-5	TRBJ2-5	-	TGTGCCAGCATTCGTAGGGGGGCCGGGGAGACCCAGTACTTC	CASIRRGAGETQYF
-	TRBV27	TRBJ2-1	-	TGTGCCAGCAGTTCCCGGGACGGTGGCTCCTACAATGAGCAGTTCTTC	CASSSRDGGSYNEQFF
-	TRBV27	TRBJ2-1	-	TGTGCCAGCAGAAAGCCGGGACTGGAGCAGTTCTTC	CASRKPGLEQFF
-	TRBV25-1	TRBJ2-2	-	TGTGCCAGCAGTGGGCTAATGAACACCGGGGAGCTGTTTTTT	CASSGLMNTGELFF
-	TRBV6-1	TRBJ2-1	-	TGTGCCAGCAGTTTAGTGCCGGGTTTGAAAAGTGAGCAGTTCTTC	CASSLVPGLKSEQFF
-	TRBV19	TRBJ1-5	-	TGTGCCAGTAGTAACAGTTTCCGGCAGCCCCAGCATTTT	CASSNSFRQPQHF
once	TRBV2	TRBJ2-2	-	TGTGCCGGGAGCAGGGGAGGAGGGACCGGGGAGCTGTTTTTT	CAGSRGGGTGELFF
-	TRBV7-9	TRBJ2-5	-	TGTGCCAGCAGCTCTTCAGGGGAAAAGGACCAGTACTTC	CASSSSGEKDQYF
few	TRBV7-2	TRBJ1-2	TRBD1	TGTGCCAGCAGCAAGCCGACGACAGGGACTAACTATGGCTACACCTTC	CASSKPTTGTNYGYTF
few	TRBV4-1	TRBJ2-6	-	TGCGCCAGCAGCCAAGGGAACAATCCAGGGGCCAACGTCCTGACTTTC	CASSQGNNPGANVLTF
few	TRBV19	TRBJ1-4	TRBD1	TGTGCCAGTAGCTCTGGACAGGCAAGCGTTGAAAAACTGTTTTTT	CASSSGQASVEKLFF
few	TRBV2	TRBJ2-3	-	TGTGCCAGCAGACGGGACAGCACAGATACGCAGTATTTT	CASRRDSTDTQYF
-	TRBV6-2/TRBV6-3	TRBJ2-7	TRBD2	TGTGCCAGCAGTTACGCGGGAGAACCCGAGCAGTACTTC	CASSYAGEPEQYF
once	TRBV5-3	TRBJ2-1	-	TGTGCCAGCAGCTCCCGGCGGACTGGTCTGTATGAGCAGTTCTTC	CASSSRRTGLYEQFF
-	TRBV5-1	TRBJ1-1	TRBD1	TGCGCCAGCAGCTCTGACAGGGGTACTGAAGCTTTCTTT	CASSSDRGTEAFF
few	TRBV24-1	TRBJ2-2	-	TGTGCCATCCAGAATCCGGTACACACCGGGGAGCTGTTTTTT	CAIQNPVHTGELFF
-	TRBV19	TRBJ1-1	-	TGTGCCAGTAGTATAGCCGCGGGCGGGAACACTGAAGCTTTCTTT	CASSIAAGGNTEAFF
-	TRBV12-3/TRBV12-4	TRBJ2-2	-	TGTGCCAGCAGTTTAGGGATCGGGGAGCTGTTTTTT	CASSLGIGELFF
few	TRBV7-9	TRBJ1-2	TRBD1	TGTGCCAGCAGCGATACCTCGGGACAGGACCCTAACTATGGCTACACCTTC	CASSDTSGQDPNYGYTF
few	TRBV7-2	TRBJ1-1	TRBD1	TGTGCCAGCAGCTTAGCCGGACAGGGTAGAACTGAAGCTTTCTTT	CASSLAGQGRTEAFF
few	TRBV28	TRBJ2-2	-	TGTGCCAGCATTGGCGGATCCACCGGGGAGCTGTTTTTT	CASIGGSTGELFF
-	TRBV10-3	TRBJ1-1	TRBD1	TGTGCCATCAGCGCGGACAGGACGAACACTGAAGCTTTCTTT	CAISADRTNTEAFF
-	TRBV29-1	TRBJ2-1	TRBD2	TGCAGCGCACCAGCGGGAGGGCCCTACAATGAGCAGTTCTTC	CSAPAGGPYNEQFF
many	TRBV7-2	TRBJ2-3	-	TGTGCCAGCAGCTCCAGGGCCGAGTACACAGATACGCAGTATTTT	CASSSRAEYTDTQYF
many	TRBV7-2	TRBJ2-1	-	TGTGCCAGCAGCCCCAGCTCCTACAATGAGCAGTTCTTC	CASSPSSYNEQFF
many	TRBV19	TRBJ1-5	-	TGTGCCAGTAGTAGGGGACCGGGACAATCATGGGGTTATAGCAATCAGCCCCAGCATTTT	CASSRGPGQSWGYSNQPQHF
many	TRBV7-2	TRBJ2-2	-	TGTGCCAGCAGCTTAGTTTCCAGGGGCAGCACCGGGGAGCTGTTTTTT	CASSLVSRGSTGELFF
few	TRBV11-2	TRBJ2-3	-	TGTGCCAGCAGCTACTCTAGCGAGACGCAGTATTTT	CASSYSSETQYF
few	TRBV12-3/TRBV12-4	TRBJ2-4	TRBD1	TGTGCCAGCAGTATTTGGACAGGGACGGGCAAAAACATTCAGTACTTC	CASSIWTGTGKNIQYF
-	TRBV19	TRBJ1-1	-	TGTGCCAGTAGTATAGATCTGGGGTTGATTATGAACACTGAAGCTTTCTTT	CASSIDLGLIMNTEAFF
many	TRBV7-2	TRBJ2-5	-	TGTGCCAGCACCCCCGGGGAGACCCAGTACTTC	CASTPGETQYF
many	TRBV7-2	TRBJ1-4	TRBD1	TGTGCCAGCAGCTCAGACAGGGGGGCTGAAAAACTGTTTTTT	CASSSDRGAEKLFF
-	TRBV7-8	TRBJ1-2	-	TGTGCCAGCAGCTTTCACGGGGGAAAGTACTATGGCTACACCTTC	CASSFHGGKYYGYTF
few	TRBV4-3	TRBJ2-3	TRBD2	TGCGCCAGCAGCCAAGGGACTAGCGGTTCCTATACGCAGTATTTT	CASSQGTSGSYTQYF
-	TRBV12-3/TRBV12-4	TRBJ1-2	TRBD1	TGTGCCAGCAGTTTAAACAGGGGTGATGGCTACACCTTC	CASSLNRGDGYTF
many	TRBV6-2/TRBV6-3	TRBJ2-1	TRBD2	TGTGCCAGCAGTTACTCGATCCGGCTAGCGGGGCACAATGAGCAGTTCTTC	CASSYSIRLAGHNEQFF
-	TRBV12-3/TRBV12-4	TRBJ2-3	-	TGTGCCAGCAGTGGGGTGGGAGATACGCAGTATTTT	CASSGVGDTQYF
many	TRBV7-2	TRBJ2-1	-	TGTGCCAGCAACGGGAGAGGGTACAATGAGCAGTTCTTC	CASNGRGYNEQFF
few	TRBV27	TRBJ2-1	-	TGTGCCAGCAGTTTCGACCCGAGCTCCTACAATGAGCAGTTCTTC	CASSFDPSSYNEQFF
-	TRBV29-1	TRBJ1-3	TRBD1	TGCAGCGTTAATGGACAGGGGAGTTCTGGAAACACCATATATTTT	CSVNGQGSSGNTIYF
few	TRBV12-3/TRBV12-4	TRBJ2-2	-	TGTGCTACTCGGGGGCTGGCGAACACCGGGGAGCTGTTTTTT	CATRGLANTGELFF
-	TRBV20-1	TRBJ1-2	TRBD1	TGCAGTGCTCGACAGGGGAACTATGGCTACACCTTC	CSARQGNYGYTF
-	TRBV20-1	TRBJ2-5	TRBD2	TGCAGTGCTAGAGATCCAAGGACTAGCGGAGCCCAAGAGACCCAGTACTTC	CSARDPRTSGAQETQYF
few	TRBV12-3/TRBV12-4	TRBJ1-2	-	TGTGCCAGCAGTTTAGGACAGTTCGGCTACACCTTC	CASSLGQFGYTF
-	TRBV15	TRBJ2-7	-	TGTGCCACCAGCAGAGAAGTATTGGTCTACGAGCAGTACTTC	CATSREVLVYEQYF
few	TRBV27	TRBJ1-2	TRBD1	TGTGCCAGCACCCTGGTAGGGGGACAGGGTTATATCGCGGACTATGGCTACACCTTC	CASTLVGGQGYIADYGYTF
-	TRBV19	TRBJ1-5	-	TGTGCCAGTAGTACTCCTGGGCAATCGCGACAGCCCCAGCATTTT	CASSTPGQSRQPQHF